This TCR beta chain is drawn from a study of blood T cell repertoires in COVID-19. In the study overall: Donors in the United States, Italy and Spain gave samples during acute or convalescent COVID-19. In each case, the material was cDNA or gDNA derived from T cells, B-cell-depleted T cells, or PBMCs.

This CDR3 spans 15 amino acids. Unmatched junction bases numbered 6, after V lost 5 bases and J lost 3 bases. Germline V gene sequence: CDR1 SEHNR, CDR2 FQNEAQ (reference sequence). As processed by the authors: By means of reference gene primer amplification, nucleated cell counts were estimated. The repertoire was sequenced with immunoSEQ multiplex PCR; TCRdb's copy has only in-frame clones and lacks some. V and J calls and clone size are as listed in that table; D and trimming were resolved from the DNA. The sample shows about 200,000 clones, roughly 90% of them seen only once. The clonotype was recovered from a man aged 40-50 years with active or convalescent COVID-19. The sequenced material came from peripheral blood. This chain links TRBV7-9 with TRBJ2-2; 7 positions agree with TRBD1. CDR3 region: CASSPGTDHTGELFF. For the CDR3, the DNA is TGTGCCAGCAGCCCTGGGACAGACCACACCGGGGAGCTGTTTTTT. The variable domain in full, completed from reference TRBV7-9 and TRBJ2-2, reads DTGVSQNPRHKITKRGQNVTFRCDPISEHNRLYWYRQTLGQGPEFLTYFQNEAQLEKSRLLSDRFSAERPKGSFSTLEIQRTEQGDSAMYLCASSPGTDHTGELFFGEGSRLTVL.